The T cell receptor beta chain under discussion was sequenced for a study of blood T cell repertoires in COVID-19. The CDR3 has 15 amino acids. The V gene's germline CDR1 is SGHRS and CDR2 YFSETQ. V was shortened by 4 bases and J by 3 bases, with 16 bases between the two germline ends. Study processing details: The authors estimated nucleated cell counts from reference gene primer amplification. TCRdb's table, derived via immunoSEQ multiplex PCR, lists solely in-frame clones and lacks some. That table furnishes V, J and clone size, whereas the DNA furnished D and trimming. The table shows 120,000 or so clones, with about nine tenths occurring only once.

The chain employs TRBV5-1 and TRBJ1-1; a weak D match, TRBD1 (5 bases). Sequenced: peripheral blood. The clonotype originates from a man aged 65 to 85 who had recovered from COVID-19. The CDR3 DNA is TGCGCCAGCAGCACCCTCGGGGCGGGGGACACTGAAGCTTTCTTT. It encodes CASSTLGAGDTEAFF. Full variable domain (missing parts from reference TRBV5-1 and TRBJ1-1): KAGVTQTPRYLIKTRGQQVTLSCSPISGHRSVSWYQQTPGQGLQFLFEYFSETQRNKGNFPGRFSGRQFSNSRSEMNVSTLELGDSALYLCASSTLGAGDTEAFFGQGTRLTVV.